The 6 T cell receptor beta chains reported below all come from one sample, sequenced in a study of shared clonotypes between healthy human individuals. TCRdb's copy holds only in-frame clones and misses some; the assay was immunoSEQ multiplex PCR. The data hold about 480,000 clones, with approximately 79% observed a single time. Sequencing was carried out using PBMCs. The origin of the receptors is a woman aged 40-49 years in good health. Some clones in this sample may be carry-over from other donors' samples.

This clone is a singleton in its sample. The gene calls are TRBV28 and TRBJ1-5; 8 positions agree with TRBD1. J lost 5 bases, V lost 7 bases, and 10 bases had no gene match. This CDR3 is 15 amino acids long. Germline CDR1 MDHEN, CDR2 SYDVKM. This chain's CDR3 is CASTPGQGIYQPQHF. The CDR3 DNA reads TGTGCCAGCACCCCAGGACAGGGCATATATCAGCCCCAGCATTTT.

The chain employs TRBV7-8 and TRBJ2-7; TRBD2 is a possible D gene (5 bases). V was clipped by 5 bases and J by 0 bases, with 17 bases between them. CDR3 length: 16 amino acids. Per germline, CDR1 SGHVS and CDR2 FQNEAQ. The CDR3 spells CASSPTLSAASYEQYF. In DNA, the CDR3 is TGTGCCAGCAGCCCCACGCTGTCAGCGGCCTCCTACGAGCAGTACTTC.

The chain combines TRBV2 with TRBJ2-2; D may match TRBD1 or TRBD2 (5 bases each). Between the trimmed V and J ends, which lost 6 bases and 1 base, there was a span of 9 bases. This CDR3 region has 14 residues. Per the germline V gene, CDR1 is SNHLY and CDR2 is FYNNEI. CDR3 bases: TGTGCCAGCAGGGGGACGGTGAACACCGGGGAGCTGTTTTTT. It translates to CASRGTVNTGELFF.

CDR3 loop: CASSLVGTGRGEEKLFF. CDR3 DNA: TGCGCCAGCAGCTTGGTTGGAACAGGGCGGGGTGAAGAAAAACTGTTTTTT. The chain is built from TRBV5-1 and TRBJ1-4, with D possibly being TRBD1 (6 bases). This CDR3 region has 17 residues. Deletions cut 0 bases from V and 8 bases from J, with 20 bases between. Germline lookup yields CDR1 SGHRS and CDR2 YFSETQ.

The V call is TRBV10-2, the J call TRBJ2-3, with D hard to call. The CDR3 length is 13 residues. The germline gives CDR1 WSHSY, CDR2 SAAADI. V was pared by 7 bases and J by 4 bases, with 12 bases between. This CDR3 is CASIPASADTQYF. The CDR3 coding sequence is TGCGCCAGCATCCCGGCCTCGGCAGATACGCAGTATTTT.

The chain links TRBV19 to TRBJ1-5; 7 bases match TRBD1. In germline, CDR1 is LNHDA, CDR2 SQIVND (reference sequence). V trimming: 7 bases; J trimming: 7 bases; junction bases outside the gene matches: 13. The CDR3 has 15 residues. The CDR3 DNA reads as TGTGCCAGTAATCAACTAGGGGGCTCTCGGCAGCCCCAGCATTTT. Encoded protein: CASNQLGGSRQPQHF.